The 17 T cell receptor beta chains listed next were all sequenced from one sample in a study of T cell responses to AZD1222 COVID-19 vaccine. Produced via immunoSEQ multiplex PCR; TCRdb's table is partial and in-frame only. The sample consists of 110,000 or so clones, more than 75% of them appearing once. The specimen comprised peripheral blood, sampled 28 days after the second AZD1222 dose. Receptors originate from an adult who received the AZD1222 COVID-19 vaccine.

V and J are TRBV10-3 and TRBJ1-2; tentatively, D is TRBD1 (5 bases). CDR3 length equals 12 residues. Trimming pared 7 bases from V and 4 bases from J, leaving 10 bases between. CDR1 is ENHRY and CDR2 is SYGVKD in the germline V gene. The CDR3 DNA reads TGTGCCATCACTGGGGACGCCTATGGCTACACCTTC. It is translated as CAITGDAYGYTF.

The rearrangement joins TRBV28 to TRBJ2-7, with TRBD1 matching over 9 bases. Losses at the gene ends were 5 bases for V and 5 bases for J; bases not matched to a gene: 10. CDR3 size: 15 residues. CDR1 is MDHEN and CDR2 is SYDVKM in the germline V gene. In DNA, the CDR3 is TGTGCCAGCAGTCTCGGGACAGGGTCCACTGACGAGCAGTACTTC. Protein: CASSLGTGSTDEQYF. Supplemented by reference TRBV28 and TRBJ2-7, the full variable domain reads DVKVTQSSRYLVKRTGEKVFLECVQDMDHENMFWYRQDPGLGLRLIYFSYDVKMKEKGDIPEGYSVSREKKERFSLILESASTNQTSMYLCASSLGTGSTDEQYFGPGTRLTVT.

The chain links TRBV5-6 to TRBJ1-5; TRBD1 is a possible D gene (5 bases). CDR3 length equals 16 residues. V lost 4 bases, J lost 0 bases, and 14 bases lay in between. Germline V gives CDR1 SGHDT, CDR2 YYEEEE. The CDR3 sequence: CASSLEGPNSNQPQHF. The CDR3 DNA reads TGTGCCAGCAGCCTCGAGGGGCCCAATAGCAATCAGCCCCAGCATTTT. Based on the CDR3 plus reference TRBV5-6 and TRBJ1-5, the full variable domain is DAGVTQSPTHLIKTRGQQVTLRCSPKSGHDTVSWYQQALGQGPQFIFQYYEEEERQRGNFPDRFSGHQFPNYSSELNVNALLLGDSALYLCASSLEGPNSNQPQHFGDGTRLSIL.

V and J are TRBV2 and TRBJ2-3; D call uncertain. CDR3 length: 14 residues. CDR1 and CDR2 (germline): SNHLY, FYNNEI. The CDR3 protein is CAERVGFSTDTQYF. The CDR3 coding sequence is TGTGCAGAAAGGGTAGGGTTTAGCACAGATACGCAGTATTTT.

The J gene is TRBJ1-5, the V gene TRBV6-2 or TRBV6-3; 10 bases line up with TRBD1. The CDR3 sequence is 16 residues long. Germline V CDR1 and CDR2: MNHEY, SVGEGT. The J segment lost 3 bases and the V segment lost 6 bases, leaving 8 bases of the junction unmatched. The CDR3 protein is CASSSRDRGYNQPQHF. The DNA for the CDR3 is TGTGCCAGCAGCTCCCGGGACAGGGGTTACAATCAGCCCCAGCATTTT.

This sequence joins TRBV27 and TRBJ2-7; the D gene could be TRBD1 or TRBD2 (6 bases each). The CDR3 is 17 amino acids. Germline V gene data show CDR1 as MNHEY and CDR2 as SMNVEV (reference sequence). V was trimmed by 1 base and J by 2 bases, leaving 18 bases between them. The CDR3 DNA follows: TGTGCCAGCAGTTTATTAGGGTTGCGGGACAAGGCCTACGAGCAGTACTTC. It encodes CASSLLGLRDKAYEQYF.

The rearrangement links TRBV28 to TRBJ2-1; 7 bases line up with TRBD2. Trimming at V came to 2 bases and at J to 12 bases, leaving 10 bases not matched to a gene. CDR3 length: 14 amino acids. In germline, CDR1 is MDHEN, CDR2 SYDVKM. In nucleotides, the CDR3 is TGTGCCAGCAGTTTACTAAGTGGGAGGGGCTGGCAGTTCTTC. Its translation: CASSLLSGRGWQFF.

This chain joins TRBV21-1 and TRBJ1-5. TRBV21-1 constitutes a pseudogene. This CDR3 has 12 amino acids. CDR3 loop: CPGGSRFKIQHF. CDR3 DNA: TGCCCCGGAGGGTCGAGATTTAAGATCCAGCATTTT.

V gene TRBV7-2 combines with J gene TRBJ2-6; 9 positions match TRBD1. The CDR3 consists of 18 residues. CDR1 is SGHTA and CDR2 is FQGNSA in the germline V gene. V gave up 5 bases and J gave up 0 bases; unmatched junction bases: 8. CDR3 DNA sequence: TGTGCCAGCAGCCTTACACCGGGACAGGGCTCTGGGGCCAACGTCCTGACTTTC. This codes for CASSLTPGQGSGANVLTF. Combining the CDR3 with reference TRBV7-2 and TRBJ2-6 gives the whole variable domain GAGVSQSPSNKVTEKGKDVELRCDPISGHTALYWYRQSLGQGLEFLIYFQGNSAPDKSGLPSDRFSAERTGGSVSTLTIQRTQQEDSAVYLCASSLTPGQGSGANVLTFGAGSRLTVL.

This chain connects TRBV15 to TRBJ2-5, with D uncertain. Germline V gene lookup returns CDR1 LNHNV and CDR2 YYDKDF (reference sequence). Trimming stripped 1 base from V and 5 bases from J, with 5 bases between. The CDR3 contains 12 residues. CDR3 DNA: TGTGCCACCAGCAGAGGGTCGGAGACCCAGTACTTC. It specifies CATSRGSETQYF.

The chain has TRBV29-1 and TRBJ1-4; D ambiguous. V was shortened by 5 bases and J by 5 bases, with 9 bases between the two germline ends. The CDR3 spans 12 residues. Germline V gene sequence: CDR1 SQVTM, CDR2 ANQGSEA. DNA for the CDR3: TGCAGCGTTTGTAAGGTCAATGAAAAACTGTTTTTT. Its protein product is CSVCKVNEKLFF. Looking up the rest from reference TRBV29-1 and TRBJ1-4 gives the full variable domain: SAVISQKPSRDICQRGTSLTIQCQVDSQVTMMFWYRQQPGQSLTLIATANQGSEATYESGFVIDKFPISRPNLTFSTLTVSNMSPEDSSIYLCSVCKVNEKLFFGSGTQLSVL.

The chain is built from TRBV6-2 or TRBV6-3 and TRBJ1-5; a possible D gene is TRBD1 (6 bases). Germline lookup yields CDR1 MNHEY and CDR2 SVGEGT. The V end was cut by 4 bases, the J end by 6 bases, with 13 bases between. The CDR3 spans 14 residues. CDR3 protein: CASSSGTSVQPQHF. In nucleotides, the CDR3 is TGTGCCAGCAGTTCCGGGACATCAGTTCAGCCCCAGCATTTT.

The chain employs TRBV29-1 and TRBJ1-1; no reliable D call. CDR1 and CDR2 from the germline V gene are SQVTM and ANQGSEA. This CDR3 has 15 amino acids. V gave up 1 base and J gave up 4 bases, with 16 bases separating them. The CDR3 DNA follows: TGCAGCGTTGAAGCAGGACCGACGGGGAGCACTGAAGCTTTCTTT. Translation gives CSVEAGPTGSTEAFF.

CDR3 residues: CASSSPPGVASGNTEAFF. As DNA, the CDR3 is TGTGCCAGCAGTTCCCCCCCCGGGGTAGCCTCGGGGAACACTGAAGCTTTCTTT. The gene calls are TRBV6-2 or TRBV6-3 and TRBJ1-1; the D is unclear. Between the trimmed V and J ends, which lost 4 bases and 1 base, there was a span of 22 bases. The V gene's germline CDR1 is MNHEY and CDR2 SVGEGT. CDR3 length: 18 residues.

The V call is TRBV19, the J call TRBJ1-3; D unclear. CDR3 length: 15 amino acids. V dropped 3 bases and J dropped 0 bases, with 9 bases sitting between them. CDR1 and CDR2 from the germline V gene are LNHDA and SQIVND (reference sequence). Written as DNA, the CDR3 is TGTGCCAGTAGTATTTCCATCGCCTCTGGAAACACCATATATTTT. Translating gives CASSISIASGNTIYF.

The DNA for the CDR3 is TGTGCCAGCAGCTTAGGGGCCGGCAGGCCGAATGAAAAACTGTTTTTT. Its protein product is CASSLGAGRPNEKLFF. V and J are TRBV7-7 and TRBJ1-4; no firm D call. The CDR3 length is 16 residues. Looked up from germline, CDR1 is SSHAT and CDR2 is FNYEAQ (reference sequence). Trimming took 1 base from V and 5 from J, leaving 14 bases between them. The full variable domain, its missing parts supplied by reference TRBV7-7 and TRBJ1-4, is GAGVSQSPRYKVTKRGQDVTLRCDPISSHATLYWYQQALGQGPEFLTYFNYEAQPDKSGLPSDRFSAERPEGSISTLTIQRTEQRDSAMYRCASSLGAGRPNEKLFFGSGTQLSVL.

The rearrangement joins TRBV27 to TRBJ1-4; TRBD1 might be the D (6 bases). The V and J ends lost 2 bases and 8 bases respectively, with 18 bases between them. CDR1 and CDR2 from the germline V gene are MNHEY and SMNVEV (reference sequence). The CDR3 has 16 amino acids. The CDR3 spells CASSLVWGGLGEKLFF. CDR3 sequence (DNA): TGTGCCAGCAGTTTAGTGTGGGGGGGGCTGGGGGAAAAACTGTTTTTT.